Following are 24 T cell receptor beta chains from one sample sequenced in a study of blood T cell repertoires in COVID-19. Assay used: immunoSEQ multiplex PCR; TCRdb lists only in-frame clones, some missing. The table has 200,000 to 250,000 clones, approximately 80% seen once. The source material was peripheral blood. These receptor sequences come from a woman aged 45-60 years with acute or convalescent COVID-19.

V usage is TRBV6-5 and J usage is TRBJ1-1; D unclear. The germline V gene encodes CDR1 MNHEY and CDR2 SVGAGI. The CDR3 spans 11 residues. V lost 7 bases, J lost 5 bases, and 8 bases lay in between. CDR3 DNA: TGTGCCAGCAATAGAGGGACTGAAGCTTTCTTT. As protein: CASNRGTEAFF.

DNA of the CDR3: TGTGCCAGCACCTCTCTGACAGAGTACAATGAGCAGTTCTTC. This encodes CASTSLTEYNEQFF. The chain recombines TRBV5-8 with TRBJ2-1, with a possible D match to TRBD1 (5 bases). The CDR3 length is 14 residues. Trimming took 6 bases from V and 4 from J, leaving 14 bases between them. Per germline, CDR1 SGHTS and CDR2 YDEGEE.

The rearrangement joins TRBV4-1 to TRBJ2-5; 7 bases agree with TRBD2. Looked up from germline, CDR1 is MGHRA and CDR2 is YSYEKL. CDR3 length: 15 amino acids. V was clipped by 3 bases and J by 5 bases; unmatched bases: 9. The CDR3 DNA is TGCGCCAGCAGCCACCGTGGCGGGGGAGGTGAGACCCAGTACTTC. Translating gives CASSHRGGGGETQYF.

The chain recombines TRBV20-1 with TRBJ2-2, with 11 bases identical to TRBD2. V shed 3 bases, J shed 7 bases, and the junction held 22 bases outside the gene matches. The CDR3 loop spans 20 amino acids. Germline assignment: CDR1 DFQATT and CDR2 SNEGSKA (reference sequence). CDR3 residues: CSASTQGARLAGPKHGELFF. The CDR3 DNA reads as TGCAGTGCTAGTACACAGGGGGCGCGACTAGCGGGACCGAAACACGGGGAGCTGTTTTTT.

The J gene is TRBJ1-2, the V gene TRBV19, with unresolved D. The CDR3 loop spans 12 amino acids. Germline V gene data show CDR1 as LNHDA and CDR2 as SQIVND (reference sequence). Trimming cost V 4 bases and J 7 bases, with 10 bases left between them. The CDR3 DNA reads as TGTGCCAGTAGTAGGACTGCTACTGGCTACACCTTC. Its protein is CASSRTATGYTF.

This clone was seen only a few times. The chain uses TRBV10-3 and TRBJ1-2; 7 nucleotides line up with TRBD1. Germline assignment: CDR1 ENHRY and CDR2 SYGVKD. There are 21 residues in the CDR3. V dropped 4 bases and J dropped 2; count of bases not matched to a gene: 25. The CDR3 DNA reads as TGTGCCATCAGTGCCGGGACAGTCGTCGGTATCCTGCGAGATACCAACTATGGCTACACCTTC. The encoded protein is CAISAGTVVGILRDTNYGYTF.

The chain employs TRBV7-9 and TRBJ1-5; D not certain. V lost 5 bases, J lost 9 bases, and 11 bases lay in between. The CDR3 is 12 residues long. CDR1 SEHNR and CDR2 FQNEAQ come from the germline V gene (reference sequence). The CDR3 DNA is TGTGCCAGCAGCGCCGGGGAGGGGCCCCAGCATTTT. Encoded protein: CASSAGEGPQHF.

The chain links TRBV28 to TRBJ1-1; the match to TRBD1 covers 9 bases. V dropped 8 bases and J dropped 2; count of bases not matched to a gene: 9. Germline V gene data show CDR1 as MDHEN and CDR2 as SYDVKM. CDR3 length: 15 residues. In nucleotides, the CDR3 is TGTGCCAGCCGGGTATCGGGACAGGGAAACACTGAAGCTTTCTTT. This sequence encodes CASRVSGQGNTEAFF.

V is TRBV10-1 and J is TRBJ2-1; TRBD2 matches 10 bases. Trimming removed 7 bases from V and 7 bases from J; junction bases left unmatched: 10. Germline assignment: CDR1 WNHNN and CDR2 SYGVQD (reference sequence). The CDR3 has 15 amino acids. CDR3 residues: CASKASGSGSNEQFF. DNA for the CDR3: TGCGCCAGCAAGGCTAGCGGGAGTGGTTCGAATGAGCAGTTCTTC.

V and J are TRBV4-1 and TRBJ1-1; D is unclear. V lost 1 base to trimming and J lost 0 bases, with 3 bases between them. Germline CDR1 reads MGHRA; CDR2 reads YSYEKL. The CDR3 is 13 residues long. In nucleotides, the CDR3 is TGCGCCAGCAGCCAAGGTATGAACACTGAAGCTTTCTTT. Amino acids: CASSQGMNTEAFF.

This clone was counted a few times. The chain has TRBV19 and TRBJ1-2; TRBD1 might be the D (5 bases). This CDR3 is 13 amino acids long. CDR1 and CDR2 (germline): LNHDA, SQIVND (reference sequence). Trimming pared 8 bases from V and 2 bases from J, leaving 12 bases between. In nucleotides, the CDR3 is TGTGCCAGTGAGCAGGGTGTAAACTATGGCTACACCTTC. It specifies CASEQGVNYGYTF.

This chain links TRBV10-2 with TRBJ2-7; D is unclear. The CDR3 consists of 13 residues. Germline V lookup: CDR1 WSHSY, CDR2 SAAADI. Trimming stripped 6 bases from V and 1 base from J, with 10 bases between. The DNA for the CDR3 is TGCGCCAGCAGCACAGTGTCTTCCTACGAGCAGTACTTC. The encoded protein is CASSTVSSYEQYF.

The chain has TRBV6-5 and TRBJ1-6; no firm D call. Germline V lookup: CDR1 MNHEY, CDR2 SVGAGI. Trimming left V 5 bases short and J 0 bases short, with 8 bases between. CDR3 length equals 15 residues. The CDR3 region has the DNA TGTGCCAGCAGTCCCCAGTTCTCCTATAATTCACCCCTCCACTTT. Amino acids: CASSPQFSYNSPLHF.

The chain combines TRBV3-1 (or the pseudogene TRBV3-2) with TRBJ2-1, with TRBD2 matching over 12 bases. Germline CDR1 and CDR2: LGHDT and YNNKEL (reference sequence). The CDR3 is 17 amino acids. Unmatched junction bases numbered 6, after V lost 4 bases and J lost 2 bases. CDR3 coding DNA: TGTGCCAGCAGCCCGATGACTAGCGGGAGACCCTACAATGAGCAGTTCTTC. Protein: CASSPMTSGRPYNEQFF.

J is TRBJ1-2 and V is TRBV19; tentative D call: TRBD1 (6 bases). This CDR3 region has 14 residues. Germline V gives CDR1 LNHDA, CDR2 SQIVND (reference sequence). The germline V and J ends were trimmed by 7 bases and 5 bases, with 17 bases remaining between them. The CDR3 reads CASKLQGQPYGYTF. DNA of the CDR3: TGTGCCAGTAAGTTGCAGGGACAACCTTATGGCTACACCTTC. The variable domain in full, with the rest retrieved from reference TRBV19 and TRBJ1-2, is DGGITQSPKYLFRKEGQNVTLSCEQNLNHDAMYWYRQDPGQGLRLIYYSQIVNDFQKGDIAEGYSVSREKKESFPLTVTSAQKNPTAFYLCASKLQGQPYGYTFGSGTRLTVV.

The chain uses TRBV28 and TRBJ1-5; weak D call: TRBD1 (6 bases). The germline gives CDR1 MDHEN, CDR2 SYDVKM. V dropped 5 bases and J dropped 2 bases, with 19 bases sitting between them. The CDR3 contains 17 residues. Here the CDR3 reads CASSPDRFRVGNQPQHF. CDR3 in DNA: TGTGCCAGCAGTCCCGACAGGTTTCGGGTTGGCAATCAGCCCCAGCATTTT.

The CDR3 DNA is TGCGCCAGCAGTTTCGGACAGGGTAGATACGATGAGCAGTTCTTC. The encoded protein is CASSFGQGRYDEQFF. The chain joins TRBV5-1 to TRBJ2-1; 8 nucleotides agree with TRBD1. V lost 5 bases to trimming and J lost 8 bases; unmatched junction nucleotides: 12. The CDR3 has 15 amino acids. CDR1 is SGHRS and CDR2 is YFSETQ in the germline V gene. Full variable domain (remainder filled in from reference TRBV5-1 and TRBJ2-1): KAGVTQTPRYLIKTRGQQVTLSCSPISGHRSVSWYQQTPGQGLQFLFEYFSETQRNKGNFPGRFSGRQFSNSRSEMNVSTLELGDSALYLCASSFGQGRYDEQFFGPGTRLTVL.

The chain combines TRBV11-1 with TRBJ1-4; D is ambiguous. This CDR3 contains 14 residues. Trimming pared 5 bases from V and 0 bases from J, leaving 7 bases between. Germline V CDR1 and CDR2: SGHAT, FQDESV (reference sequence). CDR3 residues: CASSRSPTNEKLFF. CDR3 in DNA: TGTGCCAGCAGCCGGAGTCCAACTAATGAAAAACTGTTTTTT. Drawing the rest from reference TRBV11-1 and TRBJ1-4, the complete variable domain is EAEVAQSPRYKITEKSQAVAFWCDPISGHATLYWYRQILGQGPELLVQFQDESVVDDSQLPKDRFSAERLKGVDSTLKIQPAELGDSAMYLCASSRSPTNEKLFFGSGTQLSVL.

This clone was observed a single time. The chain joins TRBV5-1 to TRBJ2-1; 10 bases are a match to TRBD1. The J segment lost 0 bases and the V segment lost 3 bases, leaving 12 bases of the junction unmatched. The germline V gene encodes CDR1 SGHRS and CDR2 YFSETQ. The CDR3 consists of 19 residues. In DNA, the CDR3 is TGCGCCAGCAGCTGGGACAGGGGCACGGCGGGGAGCTCCTACAATGAGCAGTTCTTC. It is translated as CASSWDRGTAGSSYNEQFF. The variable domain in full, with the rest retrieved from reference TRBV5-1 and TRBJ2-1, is KAGVTQTPRYLIKTRGQQVTLSCSPISGHRSVSWYQQTPGQGLQFLFEYFSETQRNKGNFPGRFSGRQFSNSRSEMNVSTLELGDSALYLCASSWDRGTAGSSYNEQFFGPGTRLTVL.

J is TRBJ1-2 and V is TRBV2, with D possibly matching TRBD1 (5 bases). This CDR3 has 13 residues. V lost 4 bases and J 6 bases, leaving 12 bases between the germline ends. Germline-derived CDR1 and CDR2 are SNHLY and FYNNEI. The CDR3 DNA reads TGTGCCAGCAGTGTTAAGCAGGGCCATGGCTACACCTTC. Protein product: CASSVKQGHGYTF.

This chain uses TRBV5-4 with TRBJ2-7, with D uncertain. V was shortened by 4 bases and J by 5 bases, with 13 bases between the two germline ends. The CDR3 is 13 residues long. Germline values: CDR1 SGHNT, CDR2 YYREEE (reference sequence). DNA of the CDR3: TGTGCCAGCAGCCGAAACGCACAAAACGAGCAGTACTTC. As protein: CASSRNAQNEQYF.

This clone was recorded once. The CDR3: CASSFSFRNTEAFF. The CDR3 nucleotides are TGTGCCAGCAGTTTCTCGTTCAGGAACACTGAAGCTTTCTTT. V and J are TRBV27 and TRBJ1-1; the D is unclear. Trimming left V 3 bases short and J 1 base short, with 9 bases between. The CDR3 is made up of 14 amino acids. Germline values: CDR1 MNHEY, CDR2 SMNVEV (reference sequence).

CDR3 nucleotide sequence: TGTGCCAGCAGCTTAGCAGCGGGGGGTCTCTTGGAGCTGTTTTTT. Translated: CASSLAAGGLLELFF. The chain employs TRBV11-2 and TRBJ2-2, with 9 bases fitting TRBD2. Germline-derived CDR1 and CDR2 are SGHAT and FQNNGV. V shed 1 base and J 10 bases; nucleotides not matched to a gene: 7. The CDR3 is 15 amino acids. The variable domain in full, completed from reference TRBV11-2 and TRBJ2-2, reads EAGVAQSPRYKIIEKRQSVAFWCNPISGHATLYWYQQILGQGPKLLIQFQNNGVVDDSQLPKDRFSAERLKGVDSTLKIQPAKLEDSAVYLCASSLAAGGLLELFFGEGSRLTVL.

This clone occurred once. CDR3 nucleotides: TGCGCCAGCAGACAGGAGTCAGGTACGCAGTATTTT. This sequence encodes CASRQESGTQYF. This rearrangement joins TRBV5-1 to TRBJ2-3, with a possible D match to TRBD1 (5 bases). Germline V gene sequence: CDR1 SGHRS, CDR2 YFSETQ. The V end lost 5 bases, the J end lost 8 bases, and 12 bases lay between the germline ends. There are 12 residues in the CDR3.